This TCR beta chain was sequenced during a study of patients and donors after allogeneic stem cell transplantation. In this sample, this clonotype turned up a few times. MiXCR, run by TCRdb on the RT-PCR reads, gives a single entry per CDR3 protein. The sample includes 800,000 to 1,000,000 distinct CDR3 sequences, roughly 18% seen only once; the top ten take roughly 6.4%. CDR1 and CDR2 from the germline V gene are SEHNR and FQNEAQ (reference sequence). Trimming removed 7 bases from V and 3 bases from J, with 18 bases in between. This CDR3 has 15 amino acids. This receptor was obtained from a human donor who was either an allogeneic HSCT recipient or a stem cell or donor lymphocyte infusion donor (not recorded which). It is not recorded whose cells these are; they may come from a transplant donor. The sequencing input was blood, either unsorted or a sorted T cell fraction (not recorded which). The V and J genes are TRBV7-9 and TRBJ1-2, with a possible D match to TRBD1 (6 bases). DNA of the CDR3: TGTGCCAGCATCCTAGGAGGACAGCCGGACTATGGCTACACCTTC. Amino acids: CASILGGQPDYGYTF.